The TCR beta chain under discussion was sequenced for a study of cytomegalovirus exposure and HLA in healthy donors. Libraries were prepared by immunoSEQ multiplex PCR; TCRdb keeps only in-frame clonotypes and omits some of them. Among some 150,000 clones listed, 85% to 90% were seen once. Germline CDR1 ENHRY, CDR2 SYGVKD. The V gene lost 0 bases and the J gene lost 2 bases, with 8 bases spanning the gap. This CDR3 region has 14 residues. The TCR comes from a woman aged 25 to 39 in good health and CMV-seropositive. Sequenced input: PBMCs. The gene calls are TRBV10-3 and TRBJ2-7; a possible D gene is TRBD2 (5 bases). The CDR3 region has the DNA TGTGCCATCAGTGAGTCTAGAGGGACCTACGAGCAGTACTTC. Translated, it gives CAISESRGTYEQYF.